This T cell receptor beta chain was sequenced in a study of T cell responses to AZD1222 COVID-19 vaccine. Study-wide points: Only after the peak T cell response were repertoires sampled.

Sequencing was performed with immunoSEQ multiplex PCR; in TCRdb, only in-frame clones are kept and a portion is missing. The sample includes some 120,000 clones, 85% to 95% seen only once; the top ten take more than 2.5%. CDR1 and CDR2 (germline): SNHLY, FYNNEI. The CDR3 has 16 amino acids. The V and J ends lost 7 bases and 1 base respectively, with 17 bases between them. The count of this clone is one. Its antigen remains unidentified. The TCR comes from an adult in good health. V is TRBV2 and J is TRBJ1-5; D not certain. The sequencing used peripheral blood, collected on day 0 of AZD1222 vaccination. Here the CDR3 reads CASTAVWTSSNQPQHF. The CDR3 DNA follows: TGTGCCAGCACCGCTGTGTGGACTTCGAGCAATCAGCCCCAGCATTTT.